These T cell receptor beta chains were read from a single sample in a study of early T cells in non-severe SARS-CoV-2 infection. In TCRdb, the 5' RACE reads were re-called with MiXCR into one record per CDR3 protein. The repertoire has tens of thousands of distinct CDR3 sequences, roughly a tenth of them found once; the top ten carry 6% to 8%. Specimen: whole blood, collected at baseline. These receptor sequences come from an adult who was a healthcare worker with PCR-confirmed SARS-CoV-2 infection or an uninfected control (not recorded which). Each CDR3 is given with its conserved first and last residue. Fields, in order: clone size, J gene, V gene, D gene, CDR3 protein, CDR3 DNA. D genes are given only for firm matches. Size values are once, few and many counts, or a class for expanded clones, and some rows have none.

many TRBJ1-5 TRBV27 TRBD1 CASSLQGSNQPQHF TGTGCCAGCAGTCTACAGGGGAGCAATCAGCCCCAGCATTTT
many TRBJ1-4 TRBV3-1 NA CASSQGARGEKLFF TGTGCCAGCAGCCAGGGGGCGCGGGGTGAAAAACTGTTTTTT
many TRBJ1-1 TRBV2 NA CASSELFF TGTGCCAGCAGTGAGCTTTTCTTT
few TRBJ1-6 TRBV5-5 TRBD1 CASSSGQGAPEPLHF TGTGCCAGCAGCTCAGGACAGGGGGCGCCGGAACCCCTCCACTTT
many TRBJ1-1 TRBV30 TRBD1 CAWNPAKGAFMNTEAFF TGTGCCTGGAACCCCGCGAAGGGGGCCTTCATGAACACTGAAGCTTTCTTT
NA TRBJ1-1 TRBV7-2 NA CASSLVRGMNEAFF TGTGCCAGCAGCTTAGTTCGGGGAATGAATGAAGCTTTCTTT
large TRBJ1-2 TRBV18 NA CASSPETADGYTF TGTGCCAGCTCACCGGAGACAGCGGATGGCTACACCTTC
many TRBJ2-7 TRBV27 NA CASRSGPYEQYF TGTGCCAGCAGGAGCGGGCCCTACGAGCAGTACTTC
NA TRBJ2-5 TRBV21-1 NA CASSKALFGQGIYQETQYF NA
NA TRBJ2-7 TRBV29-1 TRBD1 CSVEGQGKIDEQYF TGCAGCGTTGAAGGACAGGGGAAAATCGACGAGCAGTACTTC
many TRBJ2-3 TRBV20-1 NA CSAPPSSTDTQYF TGCAGTGCCCCCCCGAGTAGCACAGATACGCAGTATTTT
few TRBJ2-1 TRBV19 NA CASSNSDRPHEQFF TGTGCCAGTAGTAACTCCGACAGGCCACATGAGCAGTTCTTC
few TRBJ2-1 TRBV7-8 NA CASSLGFLTSPLYNEQFF TGTGCCAGCAGCTTGGGGTTCTTAACTAGTCCGCTTTACAATGAGCAGTTCTTC
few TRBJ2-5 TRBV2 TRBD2 CASRSSGGAGETQYF TGTGCCAGCAGGAGTAGCGGGGGGGCCGGAGAGACCCAGTACTTC
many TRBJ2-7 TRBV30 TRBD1 CALQGGSSYEQYF TGTGCCTTACAGGGGGGAAGCTCCTACGAGCAGTACTTC
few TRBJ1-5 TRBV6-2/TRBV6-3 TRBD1 CASRDGQGGNQPQHF TGTGCCAGCAGAGACGGACAGGGAGGAAATCAGCCCCAGCATTTT
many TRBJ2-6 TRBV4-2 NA CASSQTPNVLTF TGTGCCAGCAGCCAGACACCCAACGTCCTGACTTTC
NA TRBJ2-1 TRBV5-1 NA CASSESQSTYNEQFF TGCGCCAGCAGCGAGTCACAGAGTACCTACAATGAGCAGTTCTTC
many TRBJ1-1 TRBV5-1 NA CASSLMDGRNTEAFF TGCGCCAGCAGCTTGATGGACGGGAGGAACACTGAAGCTTTCTTT
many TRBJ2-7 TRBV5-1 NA CASSLAASSYEQYF TGCGCCAGCAGCTTGGCGGCGAGCTCCTACGAGCAGTACTTC
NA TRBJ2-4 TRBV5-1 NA CASSDSLQNIQYF TGCGCCAGCAGCGACTCCCTCCAAAACATTCAGTACTTC
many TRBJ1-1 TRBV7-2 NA CASSPGFTEAFF TGTGCCAGCAGCCCAGGGTTCACTGAAGCTTTCTTT
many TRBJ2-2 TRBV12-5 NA CASGLEGALNTGELFF TGTGCTAGTGGTTTGGAAGGGGCTCTTAACACCGGGGAGCTGTTTTTT
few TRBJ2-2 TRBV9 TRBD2 CASSVPAGGSGELFF TGTGCCAGCAGCGTACCAGCGGGGGGTAGCGGGGAGCTGTTTTTT
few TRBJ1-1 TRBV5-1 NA CASSLPTGGTEAFF TGCGCCAGCAGCTTGCCCACGGGAGGCACTGAAGCTTTCTTT
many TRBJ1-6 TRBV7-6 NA CASSSGPYNSPLHF TGTGCCAGCAGCTCCGGGCCCTATAATTCACCCCTCCACTTT
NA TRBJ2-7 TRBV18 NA CASSLLGGVEQYF TGTGCCAGCTCACTCCTGGGGGGAGTCGAGCAGTACTTC
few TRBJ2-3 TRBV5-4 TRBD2 CACSPGLAGEKNTQYF TGTGCCTGCAGCCCGGGACTAGCGGGGGAGAAGAATACGCAGTATTTT
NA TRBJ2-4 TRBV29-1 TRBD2 CSVGETSSDIQYF TGCAGCGTTGGAGAGACTAGCAGCGACATTCAGTACTTC
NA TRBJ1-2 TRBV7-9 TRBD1 CASSLNRGDYGYTF TGTGCCAGCAGCTTGAACAGGGGCGACTATGGCTACACCTTC
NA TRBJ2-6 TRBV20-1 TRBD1 CSAEAHRGTGANVLTF TGCAGTGCTGAAGCCCACAGGGGTACTGGGGCCAACGTCCTGACTTTC
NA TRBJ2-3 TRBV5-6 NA CASSFWGKPWQYF TGTGCCAGCAGCTTCTGGGGAAAACCCTGGCAGTATTTT
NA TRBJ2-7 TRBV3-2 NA CASSLPRRPFEQYF TGTGCCAGCAGCCTGCCCCGACGCCCCTTTGAGCAGTACTTC
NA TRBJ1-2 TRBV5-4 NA CASSLDSRGYTF TGTGCCAGCAGCCTGGACAGCCGGGGCTACACCTTC
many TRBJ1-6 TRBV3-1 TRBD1 CASRPRQGARNSPLHF TGTGCCAGCAGGCCAAGACAGGGGGCGCGGAATTCACCCCTCCACTTT
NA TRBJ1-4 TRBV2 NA CASRTSQWEKLFF TGTGCCAGCCGGACCTCCCAATGGGAAAAACTGTTTTTT
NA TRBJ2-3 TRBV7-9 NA CASSYSGTSGADTQYF TGTGCCAGCAGCTACTCCGGGACATCCGGGGCAGATACGCAGTATTTT
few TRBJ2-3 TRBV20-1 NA CSASLRVGLWTDTQYF TGCAGTGCTAGCCTCCGGGTGGGCCTTTGGACAGATACGCAGTATTTT
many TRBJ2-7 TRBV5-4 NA CASSPWGKGNEQYF TGTGCCAGCAGCCCGTGGGGGAAGGGGAACGAGCAGTACTTC
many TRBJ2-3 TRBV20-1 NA CSARDMLRSGTDTQYF TGCAGTGCTAGAGATATGTTACGTTCGGGCACAGATACGCAGTATTTT
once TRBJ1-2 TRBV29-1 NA CSTGRPEGYTF TGCAGCACCGGACGGCCGGAAGGCTACACCTTC
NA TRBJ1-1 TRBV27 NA CASSLLSGTEAFF TGTGCCAGCAGTTTACTATCGGGGACTGAAGCTTTCTTT
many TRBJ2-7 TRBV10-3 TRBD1 CAIRASDRAHEQYF TGTGCCATCAGGGCATCGGACAGGGCCCACGAGCAGTACTTC
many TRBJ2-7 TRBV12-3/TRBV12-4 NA CASSSFGPYEQYF TGTGCCAGCAGTTCTTTCGGGCCCTACGAGCAGTACTTC
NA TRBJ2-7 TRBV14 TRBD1 CASSQEKGQGPYEQYF TGTGCCAGCAGCCAAGAGAAGGGACAGGGACCCTACGAGCAGTACTTC
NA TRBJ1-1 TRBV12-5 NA CASGPVDGLNTEAFF TGTGCTAGTGGTCCTGTTGACGGTTTGAACACTGAAGCTTTCTTT
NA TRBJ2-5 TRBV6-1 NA CASSGHEQETQYF TGTGCCAGCAGTGGACACGAGCAAGAGACCCAGTACTTC
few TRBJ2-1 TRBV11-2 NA CASSPLAGSYNEQFF TGTGCCAGCAGTCCCCTGGCGGGCTCCTACAATGAGCAGTTCTTC
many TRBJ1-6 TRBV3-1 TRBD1 CASSLQGGNNSPLHF TGTGCCAGCAGCCTCCAGGGGGGGAATAATTCACCCCTCCACTTT
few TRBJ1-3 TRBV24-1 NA CATSDSGADSGNTIYF TGTGCCACCAGTGATTCCGGGGCCGATTCTGGAAACACCATATATTTT
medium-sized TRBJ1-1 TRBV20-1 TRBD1 CSARGGTGASNTEAFF TGCAGTGCTAGAGGAGGGACAGGGGCTTCGAACACTGAAGCTTTCTTT
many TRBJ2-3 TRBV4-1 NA CASSQDNNIKTDTQYF TGCGCCAGCAGCCAAGATAATAACATAAAGACAGATACGCAGTATTTT
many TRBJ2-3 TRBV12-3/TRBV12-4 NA CASSAVDTQYF TGTGCCAGCAGTGCCGTTGATACGCAGTATTTT
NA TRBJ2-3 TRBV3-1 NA CASSQVRGSTDTQYF TGTGCCAGCAGCCAAGTCCGGGGAAGCACAGATACGCAGTATTTT
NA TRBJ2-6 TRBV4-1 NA CASSQDAAGLSSGANVLTF TGCGCCAGCAGCCAAGATGCGGCAGGGTTGTCTTCTGGGGCCAACGTCCTGACTTTC
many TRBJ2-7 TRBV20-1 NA CSARSYEKTYEQYF TGCAGTGCTAGGTCTTACGAGAAAACCTACGAGCAGTACTTC
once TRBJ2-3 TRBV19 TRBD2 CASSIPAGGTDTQYF TGTGCCAGTAGTATCCCAGCGGGGGGCACAGATACGCAGTATTTT
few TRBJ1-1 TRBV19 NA CASRTGERVMNTEAFF TGTGCCAGTAGGACAGGCGAAAGGGTTATGAACACTGAAGCTTTCTTT
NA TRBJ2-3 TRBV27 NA CASSGDGLGTDTQYF TGTGCCAGCAGTGGGGACGGGCTCGGCACAGATACGCAGTATTTT